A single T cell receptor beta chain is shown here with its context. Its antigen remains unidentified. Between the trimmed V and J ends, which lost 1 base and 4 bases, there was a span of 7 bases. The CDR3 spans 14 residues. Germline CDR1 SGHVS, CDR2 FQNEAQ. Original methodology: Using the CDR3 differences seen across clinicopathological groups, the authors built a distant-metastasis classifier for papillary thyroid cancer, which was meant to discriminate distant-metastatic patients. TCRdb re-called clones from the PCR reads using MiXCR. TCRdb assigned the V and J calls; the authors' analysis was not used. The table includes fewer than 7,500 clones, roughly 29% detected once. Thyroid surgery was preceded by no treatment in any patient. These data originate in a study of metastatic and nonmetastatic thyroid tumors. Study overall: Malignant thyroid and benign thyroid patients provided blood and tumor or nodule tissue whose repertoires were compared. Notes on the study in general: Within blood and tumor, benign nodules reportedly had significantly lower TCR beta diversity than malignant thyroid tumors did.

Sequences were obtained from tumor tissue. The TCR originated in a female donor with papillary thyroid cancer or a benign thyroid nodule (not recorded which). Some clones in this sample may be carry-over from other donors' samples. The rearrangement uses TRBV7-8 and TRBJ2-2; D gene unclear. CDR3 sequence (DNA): TGTGCCAGCAGCTTAGACAGCCCCACCGGGGAGCTGTTTTTT. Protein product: CASSLDSPTGELFF.